These T cell receptor beta chains were read from a single sample in a study of blood T cell repertoires in COVID-19. Assay used: immunoSEQ multiplex PCR; TCRdb lists only in-frame clones, some missing. The sample has 130,000 to 150,000 clones, 88% seen once; the top ten hold approximately 2.5%. The sample taken for sequencing was peripheral blood. Receptors were obtained from a human donor in a cohort sampled during active COVID-19. Both conserved end residues are part of each CDR3. A D gene is named only where the DNA matches it firmly. Rows may omit the clone size; those that give it use once, few, many or a size class.

CDR3 protein	CDR3 DNA	clone size	D gene	V gene	J gene
CASSSLKDRRKLFF	TGTGCCAGCAGCTCTCTAAAGGACAGACGGAAACTGTTTTTT	-	-	TRBV11-2	TRBJ1-4
CASSFKGLAGLSGANVLTF	TGTGCCAGCAGTTTCAAGGGACTAGCGGGCCTCTCTGGGGCCAACGTCCTGACTTTC	-	TRBD2	TRBV27	TRBJ2-6
CASRRRGDTDTQYF	TGCGCCAGCAGGCGGCGGGGGGACACAGATACGCAGTATTTT	-	TRBD2	TRBV5-1	TRBJ2-3
CASSFLVTMNTEAFF	TGTGCCAGCAGCTTCTTGGTCACTATGAACACTGAAGCTTTCTTT	-	-	TRBV7-3	TRBJ1-1
CASSLRGFDQPQHF	TGTGCCAGCAGTTTACGAGGGTTTGATCAGCCCCAGCATTTT	-	-	TRBV27	TRBJ1-5
CASSPLGEGGNQPQHF	TGTGCCAGCAGCCCCCTAGGGGAAGGGGGCAATCAGCCCCAGCATTTT	-	-	TRBV28	TRBJ1-5
CASSPWTGKNEQFF	TGTGCCAGCAGCCCGTGGACAGGGAAGAATGAGCAGTTCTTC	few	TRBD1	TRBV7-2	TRBJ2-1
CAPVITGTGTGNTIYF	TGTGCCCCAGTGATCACGGGGACAGGGACTGGAAACACCATATATTTT	few	TRBD1	TRBV24-1	TRBJ1-3
CASSVSPRAGDGETQYF	TGTGCCAGCAGCGTAAGCCCGCGAGCGGGGGATGGGGAGACCCAGTACTTC	-	TRBD2	TRBV9	TRBJ2-5
CASSRLEQETQYF	TGTGCCAGCAGTCGACTAGAGCAAGAGACCCAGTACTTC	-	-	TRBV6-2/TRBV6-3	TRBJ2-5
CASSNSPGTGRGGYTF	TGTGCCAGCAGCAACTCCCCCGGGACAGGGAGAGGAGGCTACACCTTC	once	TRBD1	TRBV14	TRBJ1-2
CAWSSPGEGLRETQYF	TGTGCCTGGAGTTCCCCGGGGGAGGGGTTAAGGGAGACCCAGTACTTC	-	TRBD2	TRBV30	TRBJ2-5
CTSSPRGQSFNYGYTF	TGCACCAGCAGCCCGAGAGGACAAAGCTTTAACTATGGCTACACCTTC	-	-	TRBV1	TRBJ1-2
CASSRVGLAGTQETQYF	TGCGCCAGCAGTCGAGTCGGACTAGCGGGGACCCAAGAGACCCAGTACTTC	-	TRBD2	TRBV5-1	TRBJ2-5
CASSSQTGFYGYTF	TGTGCCAGCAGTTCACAGACAGGGTTCTATGGCTACACCTTC	-	TRBD1	TRBV28	TRBJ1-2